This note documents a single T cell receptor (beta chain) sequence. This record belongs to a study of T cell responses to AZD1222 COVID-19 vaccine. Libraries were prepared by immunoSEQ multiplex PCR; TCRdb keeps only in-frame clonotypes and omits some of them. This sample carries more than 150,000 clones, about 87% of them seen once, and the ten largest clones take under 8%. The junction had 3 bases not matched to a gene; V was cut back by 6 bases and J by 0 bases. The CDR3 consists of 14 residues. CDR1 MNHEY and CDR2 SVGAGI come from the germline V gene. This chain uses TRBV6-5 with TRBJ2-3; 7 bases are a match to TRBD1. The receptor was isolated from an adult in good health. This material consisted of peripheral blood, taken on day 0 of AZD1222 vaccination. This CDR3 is CASRTGDSTDTQYF. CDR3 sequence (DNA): TGTGCCAGCAGAACAGGGGACAGCACAGATACGCAGTATTTT.